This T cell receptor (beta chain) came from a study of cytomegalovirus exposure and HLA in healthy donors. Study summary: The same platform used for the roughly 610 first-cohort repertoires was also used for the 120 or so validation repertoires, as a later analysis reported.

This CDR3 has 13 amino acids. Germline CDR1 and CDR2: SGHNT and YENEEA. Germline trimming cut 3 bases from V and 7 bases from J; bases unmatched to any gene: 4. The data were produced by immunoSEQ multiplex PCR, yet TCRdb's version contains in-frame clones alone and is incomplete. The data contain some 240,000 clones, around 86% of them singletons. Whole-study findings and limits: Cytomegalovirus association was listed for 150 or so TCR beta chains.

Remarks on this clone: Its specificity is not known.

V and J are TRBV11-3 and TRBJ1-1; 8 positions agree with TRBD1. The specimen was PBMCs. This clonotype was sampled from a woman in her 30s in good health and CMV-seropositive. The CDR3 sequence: CASSFDGQGEAFF. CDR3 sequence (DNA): TGTGCCAGCAGCTTCGACGGACAGGGTGAAGCTTTCTTT.